The source of this T cell receptor (beta chain) is a study of neurological immune-mediated disorders. Template-switch 5'RACE cDNA synthesis added a 10-nucleotide unique molecular identifier. Every sequencing run gave over 170 million TCR-beta sequences, taken from 15-18 subjects. From the 5' RACE reads, TCRdb called clonotypes with MiXCR, one entry per CDR3 protein. The repertoire includes 50,000 to 70,000 distinct CDR3 sequences, over 2% of them detected once, and around 3% sits in the top ten. Overall study results and limits: It was HTLV-1-associated myelopathy that showed the most TCR clonal expansion, while multiple sclerosis showed the least, falling below healthy controls.

Per the germline V gene, CDR1 is SGDLS and CDR2 is YYNGEE. V shed 4 bases and J shed 1 base, with 14 bases lying between them. The CDR3 length is 15 residues. This clonotype was seen repeatedly, ten times or more. Its antigen remains unidentified. The sequenced sample consisted of PBMCs. This receptor was obtained from a man aged 45-60 years with multiple sclerosis. The chain recombines TRBV9 with TRBJ2-5; tentative D call: TRBD1 (5 bases). The CDR3 nucleotides read TGTGCCAGCAGCTTGCAGGGCACTCTCCAAGAGACCCAGTACTTC. Its translation is CASSLQGTLQETQYF.